This TCR beta chain comes out of a study of identical twins. This clonotype was found a few times. The CDR3 is 15 amino acids. Germline-derived CDR1 and CDR2 are SEHNR and FQNEAQ (reference sequence). V was pared by 4 bases and J by 4 bases, with 5 bases of the junction left unmatched. Each CDR3 protein is one row after TCRdb ran MiXCR on the 5' RACE reads. Here the sample spans approximately 680,000 distinct CDR3 sequences, 7.1% being singletons. This sample was shared with a second study, whose subject was yellow fever vaccine responses in identical twins.

This receptor was identified in a young woman in good health. Sample: PBMCs. The chain links TRBV7-9 to TRBJ1-5; 9 bases agree with TRBD1. The chain's CDR3 is CASSSGQGQNQPQHF. Written as DNA, the CDR3 is TGTGCCAGCAGCTCTGGACAGGGGCAGAATCAGCCCCAGCATTTT. Supplemented by reference TRBV7-9 and TRBJ1-5, the full variable domain reads DTGVSQNPRHKITKRGQNVTFRCDPISEHNRLYWYRQTLGQGPEFLTYFQNEAQLEKSRLLSDRFSAERPKGSFSTLEIQRTEQGDSAMYLCASSSGQGQNQPQHFGDGTRLSIL.